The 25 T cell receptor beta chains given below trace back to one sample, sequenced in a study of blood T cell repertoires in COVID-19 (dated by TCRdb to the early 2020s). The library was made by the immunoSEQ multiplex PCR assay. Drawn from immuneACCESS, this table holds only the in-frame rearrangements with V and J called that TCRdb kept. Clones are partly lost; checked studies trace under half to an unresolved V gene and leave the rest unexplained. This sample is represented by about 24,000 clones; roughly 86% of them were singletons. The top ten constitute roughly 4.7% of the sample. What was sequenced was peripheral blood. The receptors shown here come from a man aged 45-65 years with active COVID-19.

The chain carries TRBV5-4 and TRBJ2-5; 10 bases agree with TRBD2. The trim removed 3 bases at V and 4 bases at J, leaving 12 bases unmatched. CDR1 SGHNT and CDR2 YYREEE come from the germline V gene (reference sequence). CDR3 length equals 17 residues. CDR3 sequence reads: CASSSPEGLAGVETQYF. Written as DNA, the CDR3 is TGTGCCAGCAGCTCGCCGGAGGGGCTAGCGGGAGTAGAGACCCAGTACTTC.

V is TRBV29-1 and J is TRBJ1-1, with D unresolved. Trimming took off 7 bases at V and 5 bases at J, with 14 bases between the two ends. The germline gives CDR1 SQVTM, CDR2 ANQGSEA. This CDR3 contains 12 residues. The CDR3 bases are TGCAGCGGGACTGGGGTGAGGACTGAAGCTTTCTTT. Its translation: CSGTGVRTEAFF.

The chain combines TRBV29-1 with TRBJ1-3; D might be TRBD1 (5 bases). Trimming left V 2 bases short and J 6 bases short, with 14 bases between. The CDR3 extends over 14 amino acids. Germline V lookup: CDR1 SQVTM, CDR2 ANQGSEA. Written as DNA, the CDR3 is TGCAGCGTTGAATGGTCAGGGCACCAAAACACCATATATTTT. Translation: CSVEWSGHQNTIYF. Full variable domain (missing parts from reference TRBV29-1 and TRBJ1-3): SAVISQKPSRDICQRGTSLTIQCQVDSQVTMMFWYRQQPGQSLTLIATANQGSEATYESGFVIDKFPISRPNLTFSTLTVSNMSPEDSSIYLCSVEWSGHQNTIYFGEGSWLTVV.

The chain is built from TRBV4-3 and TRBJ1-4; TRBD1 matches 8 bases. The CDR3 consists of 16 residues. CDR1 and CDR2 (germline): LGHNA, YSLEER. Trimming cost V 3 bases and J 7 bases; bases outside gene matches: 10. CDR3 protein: CASSHSGQGWSEKLFF. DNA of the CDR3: TGCGCCAGCAGCCACAGTGGACAGGGATGGAGTGAAAAACTGTTTTTT.

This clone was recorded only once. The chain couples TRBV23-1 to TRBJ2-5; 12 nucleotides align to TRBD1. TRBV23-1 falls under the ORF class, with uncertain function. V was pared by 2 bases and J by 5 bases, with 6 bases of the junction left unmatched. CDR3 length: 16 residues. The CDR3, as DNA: TGCGCCAGCAGTCAAAGGGGACAGGGGGCTGCGGAGACCCAGTACTTC. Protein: CASSQRGQGAAETQYF.

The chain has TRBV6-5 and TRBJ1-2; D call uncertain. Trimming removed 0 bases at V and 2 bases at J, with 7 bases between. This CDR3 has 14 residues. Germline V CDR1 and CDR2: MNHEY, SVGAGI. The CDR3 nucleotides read TGTGCCAGCAGTTACTCGACATCCAACTATGGCTACACCTTC. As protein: CASSYSTSNYGYTF.

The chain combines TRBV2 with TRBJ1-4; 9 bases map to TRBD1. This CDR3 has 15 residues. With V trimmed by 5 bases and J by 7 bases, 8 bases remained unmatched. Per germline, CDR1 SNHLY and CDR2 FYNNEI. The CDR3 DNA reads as TGTGCCAGCAGTAGCCTACAGGGGGCAGGTGAAAAACTGTTTTTT. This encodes CASSSLQGAGEKLFF.

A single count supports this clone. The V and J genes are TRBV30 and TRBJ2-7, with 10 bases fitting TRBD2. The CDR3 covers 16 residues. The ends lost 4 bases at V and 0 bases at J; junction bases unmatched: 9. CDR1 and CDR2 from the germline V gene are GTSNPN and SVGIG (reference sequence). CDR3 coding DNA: TGTGCCTGGACTCTAGGACTAGCGGACAGCTCCTACGAGCAGTACTTC. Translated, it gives CAWTLGLADSSYEQYF.

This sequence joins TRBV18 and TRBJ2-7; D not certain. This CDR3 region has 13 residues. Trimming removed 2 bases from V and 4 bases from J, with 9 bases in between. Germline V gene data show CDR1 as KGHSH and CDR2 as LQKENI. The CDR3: CASSPTSGYEQYF. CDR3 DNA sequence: TGTGCCAGCTCACCAACTTCGGGTTACGAGCAGTACTTC. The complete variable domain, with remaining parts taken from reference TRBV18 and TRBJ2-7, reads NAGVMQNPRHLVRRRGQEARLRCSPMKGHSHVYWYRQLPEEGLKFMVYLQKENIIDESGMPKERFSAEFPKEGPSILRIQQVVRGDSAAYFCASSPTSGYEQYFGPGTRLTVT.

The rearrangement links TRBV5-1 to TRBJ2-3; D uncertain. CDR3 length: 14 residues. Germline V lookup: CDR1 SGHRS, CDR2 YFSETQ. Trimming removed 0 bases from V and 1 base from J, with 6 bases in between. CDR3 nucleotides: TGCGCCAGCAGCTTGGCCCCTGGCACAGATACGCAGTATTTT. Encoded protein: CASSLAPGTDTQYF.

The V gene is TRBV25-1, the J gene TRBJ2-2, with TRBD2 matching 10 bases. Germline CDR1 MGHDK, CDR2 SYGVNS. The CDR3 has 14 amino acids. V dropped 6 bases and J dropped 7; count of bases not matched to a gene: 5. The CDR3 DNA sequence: TGTGCCAGCAGGAAGCTAGCGGGGGTCGGGGAGCTGTTTTTT. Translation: CASRKLAGVGELFF.

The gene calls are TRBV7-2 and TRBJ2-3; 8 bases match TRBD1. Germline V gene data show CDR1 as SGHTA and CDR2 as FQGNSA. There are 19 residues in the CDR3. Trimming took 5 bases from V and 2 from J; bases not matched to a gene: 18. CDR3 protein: CASSLRHGFKDRVTDTQYF. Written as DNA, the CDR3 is TGTGCCAGCAGCCTCCGGCATGGGTTTAAGGACAGGGTCACAGATACGCAGTATTTT.

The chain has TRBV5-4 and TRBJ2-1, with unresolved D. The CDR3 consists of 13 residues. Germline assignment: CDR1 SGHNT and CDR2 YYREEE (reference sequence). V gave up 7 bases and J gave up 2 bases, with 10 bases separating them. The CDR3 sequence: CASARTAYNEQFF. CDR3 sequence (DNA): TGTGCCAGCGCGCGTACTGCCTACAATGAGCAGTTCTTC.

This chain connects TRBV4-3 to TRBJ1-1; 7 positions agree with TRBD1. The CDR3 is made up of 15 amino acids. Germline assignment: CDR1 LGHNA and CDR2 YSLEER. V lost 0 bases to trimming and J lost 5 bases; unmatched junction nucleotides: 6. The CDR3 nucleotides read TGCGCCAGCAGCCAAGATGGAGGGGGCAGGACTGAAGCTTTCTTT. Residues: CASSQDGGGRTEAFF.

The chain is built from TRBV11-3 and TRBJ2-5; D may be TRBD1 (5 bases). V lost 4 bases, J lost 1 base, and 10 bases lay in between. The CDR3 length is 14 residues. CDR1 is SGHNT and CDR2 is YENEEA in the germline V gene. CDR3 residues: CASSSWGSQETQYF. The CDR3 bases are TGTGCCAGCAGCTCCTGGGGCAGCCAAGAGACCCAGTACTTC.

The CDR3 is CASSEQGNSPLHF. The CDR3 nucleotides read TGTGCCAGCAGTGAACAGGGGAATTCACCCCTCCACTTT. The chain joins TRBV6-1 to TRBJ1-6, with a possible D match to TRBD1 (6 bases). Germline V gene sequence: CDR1 MNHNS, CDR2 SASEGT. CDR3 length: 13 amino acids. V lost 2 bases, J lost 7 bases, and 6 bases lay in between.

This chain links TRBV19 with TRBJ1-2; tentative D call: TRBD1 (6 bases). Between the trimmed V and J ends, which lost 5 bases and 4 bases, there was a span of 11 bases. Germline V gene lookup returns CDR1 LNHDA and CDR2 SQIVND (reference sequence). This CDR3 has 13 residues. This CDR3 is CASSQGSGYGYTF. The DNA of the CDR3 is TGTGCCAGTAGTCAGGGGTCAGGCTATGGCTACACCTTC. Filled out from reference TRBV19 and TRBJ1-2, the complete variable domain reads DGGITQSPKYLFRKEGQNVTLSCEQNLNHDAMYWYRQDPGQGLRLIYYSQIVNDFQKGDIAEGYSVSREKKESFPLTVTSAQKNPTAFYLCASSQGSGYGYTFGSGTRLTVV.

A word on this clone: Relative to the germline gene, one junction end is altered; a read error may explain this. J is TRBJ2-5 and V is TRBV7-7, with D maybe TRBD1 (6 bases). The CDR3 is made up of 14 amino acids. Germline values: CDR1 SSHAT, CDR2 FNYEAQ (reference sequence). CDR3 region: CASSLGQGKETQYF. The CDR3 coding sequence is TGTGCTAGCAGCTTAGGTCAGGGGAAAGAGACCCAGTACTTC.

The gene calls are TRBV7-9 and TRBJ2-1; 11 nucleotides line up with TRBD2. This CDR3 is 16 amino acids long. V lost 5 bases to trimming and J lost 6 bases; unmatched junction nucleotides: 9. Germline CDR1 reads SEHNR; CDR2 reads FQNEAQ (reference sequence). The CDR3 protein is CASSPASLAGGNEQFF. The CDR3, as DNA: TGTGCCAGCAGCCCCGCCTCGCTAGCGGGGGGCAATGAGCAGTTCTTC.

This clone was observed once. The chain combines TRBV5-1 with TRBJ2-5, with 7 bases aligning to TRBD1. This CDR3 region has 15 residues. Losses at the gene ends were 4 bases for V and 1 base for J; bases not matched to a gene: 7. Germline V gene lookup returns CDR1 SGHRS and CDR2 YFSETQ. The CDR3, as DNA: TGCGCCAGCAGCCCCGGGACAGAGCTCCAAGAGACCCAGTACTTC. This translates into CASSPGTELQETQYF.

For the CDR3, the DNA is TGTGCCAGCAATGGGGGACAGGGGGCCGGTGAGACGCAGTATTTT. It is translated as CASNGGQGAGETQYF. The chain has TRBV6-5 and TRBJ2-3; 12 bases agree with TRBD1. The V gene's germline CDR1 is MNHEY and CDR2 SVGAGI. Germline trimming cut 7 bases from V and 9 bases from J; bases unmatched to any gene: 11. The length of the CDR3 is 15 residues.

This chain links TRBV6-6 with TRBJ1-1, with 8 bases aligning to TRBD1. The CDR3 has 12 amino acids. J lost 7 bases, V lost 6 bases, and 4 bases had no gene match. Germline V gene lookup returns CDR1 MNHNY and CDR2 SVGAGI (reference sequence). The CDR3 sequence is CASRHRGSEAFF. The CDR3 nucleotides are TGTGCCAGCAGGCACAGGGGGAGTGAAGCTTTCTTT.

CDR3: CASARDRGEKLFF. The CDR3 DNA reads TGTGCCAGCGCCAGGGATCGTGGTGAAAAACTGTTTTTT. V and J are TRBV9 and TRBJ1-4; the D gene is possibly TRBD1 (5 bases). V was clipped by 7 bases and J by 7 bases, with 14 bases between them. The germline V gene encodes CDR1 SGDLS and CDR2 YYNGEE. The CDR3 length is 13 residues.

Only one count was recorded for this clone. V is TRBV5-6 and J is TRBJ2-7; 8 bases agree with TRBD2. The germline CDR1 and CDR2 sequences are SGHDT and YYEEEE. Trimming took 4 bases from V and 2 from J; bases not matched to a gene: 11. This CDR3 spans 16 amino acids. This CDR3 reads CASSRRGGRSTYEQYF. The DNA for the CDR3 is TGTGCCAGCAGCCGCCGTGGCGGGAGGTCTACCTACGAGCAGTACTTC.

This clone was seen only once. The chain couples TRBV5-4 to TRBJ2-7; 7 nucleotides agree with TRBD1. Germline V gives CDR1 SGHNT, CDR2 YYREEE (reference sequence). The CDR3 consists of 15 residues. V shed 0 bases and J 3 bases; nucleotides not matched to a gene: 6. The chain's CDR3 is CASSLDRGAFYEQYF. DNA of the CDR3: TGTGCCAGCAGCTTGGACAGGGGCGCTTTCTACGAGCAGTACTTC.